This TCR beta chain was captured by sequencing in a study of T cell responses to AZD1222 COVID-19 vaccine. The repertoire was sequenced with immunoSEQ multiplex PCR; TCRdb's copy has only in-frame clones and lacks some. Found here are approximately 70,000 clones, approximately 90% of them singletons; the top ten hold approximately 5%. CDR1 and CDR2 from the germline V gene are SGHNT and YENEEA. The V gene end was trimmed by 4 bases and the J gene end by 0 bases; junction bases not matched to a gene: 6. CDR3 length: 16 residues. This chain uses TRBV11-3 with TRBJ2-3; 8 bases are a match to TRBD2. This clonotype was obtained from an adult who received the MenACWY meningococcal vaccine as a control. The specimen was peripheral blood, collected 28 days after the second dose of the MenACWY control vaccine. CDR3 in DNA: TGTGCCAGCAGCTCCCGGAGCGGGAGCAGCACAGATACGCAGTATTTT. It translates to CASSSRSGSSTDTQYF.